These 18 T cell receptor beta chains were all obtained from the same sample, sequenced in a study of response to subunit inactivated influenza vaccine. One entry per CDR3 protein, called by TCRdb with MiXCR from the RT-PCR reads. The sample yields more than 600,000 distinct CDR3 sequences, roughly 20% seen once. The starting material was PBMCs from blood, obtained around 5 days after vaccination. These receptors originate from a man aged 45-65 years who received an inactivated influenza vaccine.

CDR3 sequence: CASRLTGGSSYEQYF. DNA for the CDR3: TGCGCCAGCAGGCTCACAGGGGGGAGCTCCTACGAGCAGTACTTC. This rearrangement joins TRBV10-2 to TRBJ2-7; 8 bases align to TRBD1. The V gene end was trimmed by 6 bases and the J gene end by 0 bases; junction bases not matched to a gene: 7. CDR3 length: 15 amino acids. Germline V gene sequence: CDR1 WSHSY, CDR2 SAAADI.

The genes are TRBV20-1 and TRBJ2-1; 9 bases match TRBD2. CDR1 is DFQATT, CDR2 SNEGSKA, per germline (reference sequence). The CDR3 loop spans 14 amino acids. J gave up 4 bases and V 1 base, and 2 bases lay outside the gene matches. The CDR3 DNA reads as TGCAGTGCTAGAGCTAGCGGGATTTACAATGAGCAGTTCTTC. Its protein is CSARASGIYNEQFF.

This clonotype showed up just a few times. The gene calls are TRBV20-1 and TRBJ1-5, with 7 bases that match TRBD1. Germline CDR1 is DFQATT and CDR2 is SNEGSKA (reference sequence). J gave up 7 bases and V 5 bases, and 5 bases lay outside the gene matches. The CDR3 has 12 amino acids. CDR3 protein: CSAPTGLQPQHF. The DNA of the CDR3 is TGCAGTGCTCCGACAGGGTTGCAGCCCCAGCATTTT.

This clonotype showed up just a few times. The J gene is TRBJ2-3, the V gene TRBV7-8; TRBD1 or TRBD2 may be the D gene (5 bases each). This CDR3 region has 12 residues. With 4 bases removed from V and 11 bases from J, the gap between germline ends came to 13 bases. In germline, CDR1 is SGHVS, CDR2 FQNEAQ. CDR3 sequence reads: CASSSWGRGQYF. The CDR3 DNA follows: TGTGCCAGCAGCTCCTGGGGCCGGGGGCAGTATTTT.

This clonotype was counted many times. The chain links TRBV20-1 to TRBJ2-3, with 14 bases matching TRBD2. The CDR3 sequence is 15 residues long. The V and J ends lost 5 bases and 5 bases, in that order; junction bases with no gene match: 6. CDR1 and CDR2 (germline): DFQATT, SNEGSKA (reference sequence). DNA of the CDR3: TGCAGTGCTTCCGGGACTAGCGGGAGACAAGATACGCAGTATTTT. It codes for CSASGTSGRQDTQYF.

This clonotype was observed a few times. The chain has TRBV12-3 or TRBV12-4 and TRBJ1-1, with D tentatively TRBD1 (6 bases). Between the trimmed V and J ends, which lost 7 bases and 4 bases, there was a span of 19 bases. The CDR3 extends over 15 amino acids. The CDR3 is CASISQGGLVTEAFF. Written as DNA, the CDR3 is TGTGCCAGCATTTCACAAGGGGGTCTGGTCACTGAAGCTTTCTTT.

This clonotype was detected many times. The J gene is TRBJ1-2, the V gene TRBV7-2; D remains ambiguous. The length of the CDR3 is 17 residues. V dropped 1 base and J dropped 4 bases, with 19 bases sitting between them. CDR1 SGHTA and CDR2 FQGNSA come from the germline V gene. The CDR3 is CASSLGRLRDSSYGYTF. The CDR3 nucleotides read TGTGCCAGCAGCTTAGGGAGGTTAAGGGATTCTAGCTATGGCTACACCTTC.

This clonotype has just a few counts. V is TRBV20-1 and J is TRBJ2-7, with D hard to call. Germline V gives CDR1 DFQATT, CDR2 SNEGSKA (reference sequence). The CDR3 is made up of 15 amino acids. Trimming shortened V by 3 bases and J by 3 bases, and 18 bases separated the two germline ends. CDR3 region: CSASARNVWGYEQYF. DNA for the CDR3: TGCAGTGCTAGTGCGCGAAACGTTTGGGGCTACGAGCAGTACTTC.

The chain carries TRBV19 and TRBJ2-1; perhaps TRBD1 as D (6 bases). This CDR3 comprises 12 residues. CDR1 and CDR2 (germline): LNHDA, SQIVND (reference sequence). Trimming stripped 8 bases from V and 4 bases from J, with 9 bases between. CDR3 DNA sequence: TGTGCCAGTGCAGACAGGTACAATGAGCAGTTCTTC. Translation: CASADRYNEQFF. Together with reference TRBV19 and TRBJ2-1, the CDR3 gives the full variable domain: DGGITQSPKYLFRKEGQNVTLSCEQNLNHDAMYWYRQDPGQGLRLIYYSQIVNDFQKGDIAEGYSVSREKKESFPLTVTSAQKNPTAFYLCASADRYNEQFFGPGTRLTVL.

This clonotype was seen only a few times. The chain employs TRBV30 and TRBJ2-2; TRBD2 matches at 8 bases. The CDR3 totals 14 residues. The V gene's germline CDR1 is GTSNPN and CDR2 SVGIG (reference sequence). V shed 2 bases and J 5 bases; nucleotides not matched to a gene: 4. As DNA, the CDR3 is TGTGCCTGGAGTAAAGCGGGAGTGACCGGGGAGCTGTTTTTT. This sequence encodes CAWSKAGVTGELFF.

The chain has TRBV7-2 and TRBJ1-1; possible D gene TRBD1, 6 bases. The V gene's germline CDR1 is SGHTA and CDR2 FQGNSA. Between the trimmed V and J ends, which lost 1 base and 1 base, there was a span of 10 bases. This CDR3 spans 15 amino acids. CDR3 sequence reads: CASSLGLGANTEAFF. CDR3 bases: TGTGCCAGCAGCTTAGGGCTGGGGGCGAACACTGAAGCTTTCTTT.

This clonotype was counted only a few times. The junction does not match germline at one end; this may be a read error. The chain uses TRBV10-2 and TRBJ1-1, with D uncertain. The V gene's germline CDR1 is WSHSY and CDR2 SAAADI. The CDR3 is made up of 15 amino acids. In DNA, the CDR3 is TGCGCCAGCACTGAGTACATCCTGGTGAACACTGAAGCTTTCTTT. This gives the protein CASTEYILVNTEAFF.

This clonotype has just a few counts. The gene calls are TRBV7-9 and TRBJ1-4; 12 positions agree with TRBD1. The CDR3 contains 15 residues. J lost 9 bases, V lost 5 bases, and 7 bases had no gene match. Germline lookup yields CDR1 SEHNR and CDR2 FQNEAQ (reference sequence). The CDR3 DNA reads TGTGCCAGCAGCCCCATGGGGGACAGGGGGCAAAAACTGTTTTTT. It yields the protein CASSPMGDRGQKLFF. Complete variable domain (other parts from reference TRBV7-9 and TRBJ1-4): DTGVSQNPRHKITKRGQNVTFRCDPISEHNRLYWYRQTLGQGPEFLTYFQNEAQLEKSRLLSDRFSAERPKGSFSTLEIQRTEQGDSAMYLCASSPMGDRGQKLFFGSGTQLSVL.

This clonotype has just a few counts. The chain is built from TRBV7-2 and TRBJ2-1, with D possibly being TRBD2 (5 bases). The V gene lost 0 bases and the J gene lost 7 bases, with 7 bases spanning the gap. The CDR3 length is 13 residues. Germline loops: CDR1 SGHTA, CDR2 FQGNSA. CDR3 sequence reads: CASSLAERNEQFF. Here the CDR3 DNA reads TGTGCCAGCAGCTTAGCCGAGCGGAATGAGCAGTTCTTC.

The chain uses TRBV6-2 or TRBV6-3 and TRBJ2-5; TRBD2 matches 11 bases. The ends lost 2 bases at V and 4 bases at J; junction bases unmatched: 6. The CDR3 consists of 16 residues. Germline V CDR1 and CDR2: MNHEY, SVGEGT. CDR3 DNA sequence: TGTGCCAGCAGTTACGCATCGACTAGCGGGGTAGAGACCCAGTACTTC. Its translation: CASSYASTSGVETQYF.

This chain joins TRBV5-1 and TRBJ2-5; 9 bases align to TRBD1. Germline V CDR1 and CDR2: SGHRS, YFSETQ. CDR3 length: 16 amino acids. Losses at the gene ends were 0 bases for V and 2 bases for J; bases not matched to a gene: 5. The CDR3 sequence is CASSLAQTGGQETQYF. The CDR3 DNA sequence: TGCGCCAGCAGCTTGGCCCAGACAGGGGGGCAAGAGACCCAGTACTTC.

This clonotype was detected ten times or more. This rearrangement joins TRBV29-1 to TRBJ2-7; D unresolved. The CDR3 runs to 12 residues. Germline V CDR1 and CDR2: SQVTM, ANQGSEA. V was pared by 7 bases and J by 4 bases, with 14 bases between. The CDR3 here is CSAKGSGYEQYF. Written as DNA, the CDR3 is TGCAGCGCCAAAGGCAGTGGGTACGAGCAGTACTTC.

V gene TRBV12-3 or TRBV12-4 combines with J gene TRBJ1-2; perhaps TRBD1 as D (6 bases). V lost 4 bases and J lost 6, with 15 bases in between. This CDR3 contains 14 residues. CDR3 DNA: TGTGCCAGCAGTTATACGACAGGATTGAATGGCTACACCTTC. Protein: CASSYTTGLNGYTF.